The 22 T cell receptor beta chains presented below share a single source sample, sequenced in a study of regulatory T cells in long-lasting Graves disease. Time point described: newly diagnosed GD, antithyroid drugs for less than 3 months. TCR sequences were obtained from RNA taken from PBMCs. With iRepertoire HTBI primers and Arm-PCR of CDR3 regions, TCR beta libraries were built. One entry per CDR3 protein results from TCRdb running MiXCR on the multiplex PCR reads. The sample yields around 470,000 distinct CDR3 sequences, approximately 14% seen once. These data were likewise used in another study, on T cells in Graves' hyperthyroidism and ophthalmopathy.

The sample in question was peripheral blood mononuclear cells (PBMCs), obtained at new diagnosis, from a patient treated with antithyroid drugs. Receptors were obtained from a woman in her 50s with Graves disease.

This clonotype occurred once. It may be a read error: a sequence one base away is much more abundant. This chain's CDR3 is CASSMSGLAGYNEQFF. Here the CDR3 DNA reads TGTGCCAGCAGTATGTCTGGGCTAGCGGGGTACAATGAGCAGTTCTTC. The chain joins TRBV27 to TRBJ2-1; 9 bases are shared with TRBD2. J gave up 4 bases and V 5 bases, and 9 bases lay outside the gene matches. The germline gives CDR1 MNHEY, CDR2 SMNVEV (reference sequence). The CDR3 has 16 residues.

This clonotype was picked up many times. The junction departs from the called germline gene at one end, perhaps through a read error. This rearrangement joins TRBV20-1 to TRBJ2-1, with D perhaps TRBD2 (5 bases). From germline, CDR1 is DFQATT and CDR2 SNEGSKA (reference sequence). CDR3 size: 11 residues. The CDR3 nucleotides read TGCAGTGCTAGAGGGCTCGGAGGATGGTACTTC. Protein sequence: CSARGLGGWYF.

This clonotype was recorded at least ten times. This rearrangement joins TRBV3-1 to TRBJ2-7, with a possible D match to TRBD2 (5 bases). Germline CDR1 is LGHDT and CDR2 is YNNKEL (reference sequence). CDR3 length equals 14 residues. Trimming pared 0 bases from V and 10 bases from J, leaving 16 bases between. The CDR3 here is CASSQERASAGQYF. The CDR3 DNA is TGTGCCAGCAGCCAAGAGAGGGCATCTGCCGGTCAGTACTTC.

The chain joins TRBV6-1 to TRBJ2-7, with 8 positions matching TRBD1. The V gene's germline CDR1 is MNHNS and CDR2 SASEGT. Germline trimming cut 7 bases from V and 3 bases from J; bases unmatched to any gene: 5. The CDR3 runs to 13 residues. The CDR3 nucleotides read TGTGCCAGCAAGGCTACAGGGGGCTACGAGCAGTACTTC. Translation: CASKATGGYEQYF.

This clonotype was observed at least ten times. CDR3 bases: TGTGCCAGCAGTTACGCCCTCGGACCGGGAACTGAAGCTTTCTTT. Translating it yields CASSYALGPGTEAFF. The V gene is TRBV6-5, the J gene TRBJ1-1; D is unclear. This CDR3 is 15 amino acids long. The V gene's germline CDR1 is MNHEY and CDR2 SVGAGI. Trimming shortened V by 2 bases and J by 5 bases, and 15 bases separated the two germline ends.

V gene TRBV2 combines with J gene TRBJ2-1, with D possibly being TRBD2 (5 bases). Trimming pared 6 bases from V and 0 bases from J, leaving 9 bases between. Germline assignment: CDR1 SNHLY and CDR2 FYNNEI. This CDR3 contains 14 residues. The CDR3: CASRIASSYNEQFF. The CDR3 coding sequence is TGTGCCAGCAGGATAGCGAGCTCCTACAATGAGCAGTTCTTC. Supplemented by reference TRBV2 and TRBJ2-1, the full variable domain reads EPEVTQTPSHQVTQMGQEVILRCVPISNHLYFYWYRQILGQKVEFLVSFYNNEISEKSEIFDDQFSVERPDGSNFTLKIRSTKLEDSAMYFCASRIASSYNEQFFGPGTRLTVL.

The rearrangement uses TRBV6-1 and TRBJ2-1; D uncertain. Trimming took off 10 bases at V and 2 bases at J, with 15 bases between the two ends. From germline, CDR1 is MNHNS and CDR2 SASEGT. This CDR3 has 14 amino acids. CDR3 protein: CATSRSKTYNEQFF. CDR3 coding DNA: TGTGCCACCAGCCGTAGCAAAACCTACAATGAGCAGTTCTTC.

This clonotype was counted only a few times. The germline gene is not matched at one end of the junction; a read error may be the cause. The genes are TRBV3-1 and TRBJ2-3; D may be TRBD2 (6 bases). The CDR3 contains 16 residues. Germline CDR1 reads LGHDT; CDR2 reads YNNKEL (reference sequence). The chain's CDR3 is CASNQVSGLSTDTQYF. The CDR3 nucleotides read TGTGCCAGCAACCAAGTATCGGGACTGAGCACAGATACGCAGTATTTT.

In its sample, this clonotype was seen many times. The chain recombines TRBV20-1 with TRBJ1-5; 9 bases are shared with TRBD1. From germline, CDR1 is DFQATT and CDR2 SNEGSKA (reference sequence). This CDR3 region has 16 residues. The ends lost 1 base at V and 5 bases at J; junction bases unmatched: 9. Written as DNA, the CDR3 is TGCAGTGCTAGAGGGGTCAAGGACAGGGGCGATCAGCCCCAGCATTTT. This encodes CSARGVKDRGDQPQHF.

This clonotype has a count of ten or more. The chain couples TRBV27 to TRBJ2-7, with 9 bases fitting TRBD2. The junction had 9 bases not matched to a gene; V was cut back by 5 bases and J by 4 bases. This CDR3 comprises 15 residues. The germline V gene encodes CDR1 MNHEY and CDR2 SMNVEV (reference sequence). The CDR3: CASSISGSLSYEQYF. CDR3 coding DNA: TGTGCCAGCAGTATTAGCGGGAGCCTAAGTTACGAGCAGTACTTC.

Only a few counts were recorded for this clonotype. The V gene is TRBV6-1, the J gene TRBJ2-5; 11 bases match TRBD1. The CDR3 length is 14 residues. Trimming took 9 bases from V and 4 from J; bases not matched to a gene: 7. CDR1 is MNHNS and CDR2 is SASEGT in the germline V gene. The CDR3, as DNA: TGTGCCAGGACTGGACAGGGGGCTGTAGAGACCCAGTACTTC. Amino acid sequence: CARTGQGAVETQYF.

This clonotype was recorded at least ten times. The V and J genes are TRBV28 and TRBJ2-7; D unclear. V was shortened by 6 bases and J by 5 bases, with 14 bases between the two germline ends. CDR3 size: 13 residues. Germline V CDR1 and CDR2: MDHEN, SYDVKM. The CDR3 loop reads CASSPRRSDEQYF. The CDR3 nucleotides are TGTGCCAGCAGCCCCCGTAGGTCCGACGAGCAGTACTTC.

This clonotype was recorded at least ten times. The gene calls are TRBV28 and TRBJ1-6; 9 nucleotides line up with TRBD1. Germline trimming cut 6 bases from V and 2 bases from J; bases unmatched to any gene: 5. This CDR3 region has 16 residues. From germline, CDR1 is MDHEN and CDR2 SYDVKM. CDR3 coding DNA: TGTGCCAGCAGCCGGGACAGGGCTACCTATAATTCACCCCTCCACTTT. Protein sequence: CASSRDRATYNSPLHF.

This clonotype was observed a handful of times. The gene calls are TRBV29-1 and TRBJ1-6; D uncertain. Per germline, CDR1 SQVTM and CDR2 ANQGSEA. The CDR3 is made up of 16 amino acids. V shed 6 bases and J shed 0 bases, with 15 bases lying between them. The CDR3 reads CSVRRTESSYNSPLHF. CDR3 DNA: TGCAGCGTCAGAAGGACGGAGAGCTCCTATAATTCACCCCTCCACTTT.

This sequence joins TRBV12-3 or TRBV12-4 and TRBJ2-5; D gene uncertain. With 2 bases removed from V and 3 bases from J, the gap between germline ends came to 7 bases. CDR3 length equals 13 residues. The CDR3 nucleotides are TGTGCCAGCAGTTTAACAGAAAAAGAGACCCAGTACTTC. Translating it yields CASSLTEKETQYF.

This clonotype was observed many times. The chain is built from TRBV24-1 and TRBJ1-5; D not resolved. The germline CDR1 and CDR2 sequences are KGHDR and SFDVKD. The CDR3 spans 14 residues. Trimming pared 4 bases from V and 4 bases from J, leaving 10 bases between. The CDR3 here is CATSDPDRNQPQHF. DNA of the CDR3: TGTGCCACCAGTGACCCGGATCGTAATCAGCCCCAGCATTTT.

This clonotype was detected many times. The chain carries TRBV2 and TRBJ1-1, with D unresolved. From germline, CDR1 is SNHLY and CDR2 FYNNEI. The CDR3 covers 12 residues. V gave up 3 bases and J gave up 10 bases, with 12 bases separating them. CDR3 nucleotides: TGTGCCAGCAGTGACCTAGTAAAGGGAGCTTTCTTT. It is translated as CASSDLVKGAFF.

V usage is TRBV11-2 and J usage is TRBJ2-2; D uncertain. This CDR3 has 16 amino acids. Between the trimmed V and J ends, which lost 1 base and 4 bases, there was a span of 13 bases. Germline-derived CDR1 and CDR2 are SGHAT and FQNNGV. The CDR3 loop reads CASSLVFGFTTGELFF. The CDR3 DNA sequence: TGTGCCAGCAGCTTAGTCTTCGGGTTCACCACCGGGGAGCTGTTTTTT. Filled out from reference TRBV11-2 and TRBJ2-2, the complete variable domain reads EAGVAQSPRYKIIEKRQSVAFWCNPISGHATLYWYQQILGQGPKLLIQFQNNGVVDDSQLPKDRFSAERLKGVDSTLKIQPAKLEDSAVYLCASSLVFGFTTGELFFGEGSRLTVL.

This clonotype was seen at least ten times. CDR3 DNA: TGTGCCAGCAGCCCAGCGGACAGTCCGTTGGGGACCCAGTACTTC. This encodes CASSPADSPLGTQYF. The V gene is TRBV25-1, the J gene TRBJ2-5, with D tentatively TRBD1 (6 bases). Germline V CDR1 and CDR2: MGHDK, SYGVNS. The CDR3 extends over 15 amino acids. V was trimmed by 6 bases and J by 7 bases, leaving 21 bases between them.

This clonotype appeared many times. The chain joins TRBV18 to TRBJ2-7; 9 bases line up with TRBD2. The V and J ends lost 3 bases and 5 bases, in that order; junction bases with no gene match: 8. This CDR3 comprises 15 residues. Germline lookup yields CDR1 KGHSH and CDR2 LQKENI. The DNA for the CDR3 is TGTGCCAGCTCACCGCGGGAGGGCCTAAGTAACGAGCAGTACTTC. It encodes CASSPREGLSNEQYF. The whole variable domain, remainder taken from reference TRBV18 and TRBJ2-7, is NAGVMQNPRHLVRRRGQEARLRCSPMKGHSHVYWYRQLPEEGLKFMVYLQKENIIDESGMPKERFSAEFPKEGPSILRIQQVVRGDSAAYFCASSPREGLSNEQYFGPGTRLTVT.

There are a few counts of this clonotype. The chain recombines TRBV7-6 with TRBJ1-4; the D gene is possibly TRBD1 (6 bases). The CDR3 spans 15 residues. Germline V CDR1 and CDR2: SGHVS, FNYEAQ. V lost 2 bases and J 8 bases, leaving 15 bases between the germline ends. In DNA, the CDR3 is TGTGCCAGCAGCTTATCAGGGGCATTGGGCGAAAAACTGTTTTTT. It yields the protein CASSLSGALGEKLFF.

This clonotype was picked up many times. The rearrangement joins TRBV28 to TRBJ2-7; D not certain. The germline gives CDR1 MDHEN, CDR2 SYDVKM. Trimming stripped 5 bases from V and 3 bases from J, with 8 bases between. This CDR3 region has 12 residues. The CDR3 spells CASSADFYEQYF. CDR3 bases: TGTGCCAGCAGTGCCGACTTCTACGAGCAGTACTTC.